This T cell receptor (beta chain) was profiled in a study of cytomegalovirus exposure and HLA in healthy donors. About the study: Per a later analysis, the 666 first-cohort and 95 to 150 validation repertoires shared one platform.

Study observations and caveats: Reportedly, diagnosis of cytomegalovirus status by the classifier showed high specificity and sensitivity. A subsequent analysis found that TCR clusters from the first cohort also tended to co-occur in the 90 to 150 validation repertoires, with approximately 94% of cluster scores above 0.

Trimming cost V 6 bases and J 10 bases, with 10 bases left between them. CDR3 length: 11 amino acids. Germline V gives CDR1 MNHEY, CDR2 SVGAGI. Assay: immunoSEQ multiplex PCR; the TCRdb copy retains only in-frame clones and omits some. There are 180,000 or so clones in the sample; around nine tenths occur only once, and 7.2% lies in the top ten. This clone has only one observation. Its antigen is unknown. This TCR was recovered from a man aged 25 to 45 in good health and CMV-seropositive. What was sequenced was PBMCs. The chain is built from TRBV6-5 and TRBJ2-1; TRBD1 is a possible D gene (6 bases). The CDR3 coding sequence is TGTGCCAGCAGGTCCGGGACAGAGCAGTTCTTC. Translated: CASRSGTEQFF.